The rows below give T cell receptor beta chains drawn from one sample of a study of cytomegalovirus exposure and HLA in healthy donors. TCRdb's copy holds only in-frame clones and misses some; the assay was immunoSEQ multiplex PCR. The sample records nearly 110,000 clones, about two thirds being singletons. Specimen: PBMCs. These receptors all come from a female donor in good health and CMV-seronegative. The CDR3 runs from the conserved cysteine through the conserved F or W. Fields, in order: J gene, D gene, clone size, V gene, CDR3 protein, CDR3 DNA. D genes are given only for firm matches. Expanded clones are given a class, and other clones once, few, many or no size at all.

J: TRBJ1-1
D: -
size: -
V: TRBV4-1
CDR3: CASSHPRGGVAFF
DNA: TGCGCCAGCAGCCACCCTAGGGGGGGAGTAGCTTTCTTT

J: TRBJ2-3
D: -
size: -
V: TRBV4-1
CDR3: CASSLLTWTPTDTQYF
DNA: TGCGCCAGCAGCCTTTTAACATGGACACCCACAGATACGCAGTATTTT

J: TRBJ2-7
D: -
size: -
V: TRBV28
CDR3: CASSPWAGSYEQYF
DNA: TGTGCCAGCAGTCCTTGGGCGGGGTCCTACGAGCAGTACTTC

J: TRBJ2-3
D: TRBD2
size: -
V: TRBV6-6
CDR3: CASSVLAGAADTQYF
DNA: TGTGCCAGCAGTGTACTAGCGGGAGCTGCAGATACGCAGTATTTT

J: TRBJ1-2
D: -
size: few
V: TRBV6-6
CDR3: CASSQEGVYGYTF
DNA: TGTGCCAGCAGTCAAGAGGGCGTCTATGGCTACACCTTC

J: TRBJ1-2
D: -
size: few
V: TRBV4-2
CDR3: CASKGREDGYTF
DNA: TGTGCCAGCAAGGGTCGGGAGGATGGCTACACCTTC

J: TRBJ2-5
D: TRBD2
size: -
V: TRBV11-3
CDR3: CASSLGQREGETQYF
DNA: TGTGCCAGCAGCTTAGGTCAACGGGAGGGAGAGACCCAGTACTTC

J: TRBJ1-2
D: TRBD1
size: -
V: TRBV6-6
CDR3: CASTQGTGAGVSYTF
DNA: TGTGCCAGCACCCAAGGAACAGGGGCTGGGGTGAGCTACACCTTC

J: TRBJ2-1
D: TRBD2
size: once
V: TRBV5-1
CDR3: CASSRGTSGRRYNEQFF
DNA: TGCGCCAGCAGCAGGGGGACTAGCGGGAGAAGGTACAATGAGCAGTTCTTC

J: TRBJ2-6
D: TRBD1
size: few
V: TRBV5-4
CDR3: CASSVPTGPGANVLTF
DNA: TGTGCCAGCAGCGTTCCGACAGGGCCTGGGGCCAACGTCCTGACTTTC

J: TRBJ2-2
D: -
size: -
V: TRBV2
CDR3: CASSDQAGTSGGELFF
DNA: TGTGCCAGCAGTGATCAGGCCGGGACATCGGGCGGGGAGCTGTTTTTT

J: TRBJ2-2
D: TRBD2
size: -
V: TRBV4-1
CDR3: CASSLIGTTLRGELFF
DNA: TGCGCCAGCAGCCTAATTGGGACTACCCTTCGCGGGGAGCTGTTTTTT

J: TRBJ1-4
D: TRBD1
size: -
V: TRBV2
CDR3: CASSDLDRALEKLFF
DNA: TGTGCCAGCAGCGACCTCGACAGGGCCTTAGAAAAACTGTTTTTT

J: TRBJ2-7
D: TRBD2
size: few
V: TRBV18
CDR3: CASSQAITSGRVYEQYF
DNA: TGTGCCAGCTCACAAGCCATCACTAGCGGGAGGGTGTACGAGCAGTACTTC

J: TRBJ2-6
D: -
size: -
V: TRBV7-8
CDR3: CASSLGRRGFWSGANVLTF
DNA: TGTGCCAGCAGCTTAGGAAGAAGGGGTTTTTGGTCTGGGGCCAACGTCCTGACTTTC

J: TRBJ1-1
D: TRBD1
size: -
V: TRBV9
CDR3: CASSTGDTEAFF
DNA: TGTGCCAGCAGCACAGGGGACACTGAAGCTTTCTTT

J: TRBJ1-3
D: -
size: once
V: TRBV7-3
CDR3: CASSQGGLTAGGTIYF
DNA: TGTGCCAGCAGCCAAGGGGGACTGACTGCGGGAGGCACCATATATTTT

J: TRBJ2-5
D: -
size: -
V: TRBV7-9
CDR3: CASSLLAIETQYF
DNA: TGTGCCAGCAGCTTGCTTGCTATAGAGACCCAGTACTTC

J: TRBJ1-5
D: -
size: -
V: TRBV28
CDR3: CASSLGTKNQPQHF
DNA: TGTGCCAGCAGTTTAGGGACTAAGAATCAGCCCCAGCATTTT

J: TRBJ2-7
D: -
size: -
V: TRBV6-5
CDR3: CASSYSYGTLTYEQYF
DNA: TGTGCCAGCAGTTACTCGTACGGGACACTGACCTACGAGCAGTACTTC

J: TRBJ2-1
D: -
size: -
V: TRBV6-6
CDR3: CASSPLAVSSYNEQFF
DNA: TGTGCCAGCAGCCCCCTAGCCGTTAGCTCCTACAATGAGCAGTTCTTC

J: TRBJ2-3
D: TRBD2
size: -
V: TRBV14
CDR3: CASSPLTSGRPSTDTQYF
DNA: TGTGCCAGCAGCCCGTTGACTAGCGGGAGGCCCTCCACAGATACGCAGTATTTT

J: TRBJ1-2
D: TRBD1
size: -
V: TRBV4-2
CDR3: CASSQEPGQGDYGYTF
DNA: TGTGCCAGCAGCCAAGAGCCGGGACAGGGAGACTATGGCTACACCTTC

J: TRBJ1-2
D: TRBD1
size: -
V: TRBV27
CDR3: CASRSWGQGANGDGYTF
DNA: TGTGCCAGCAGATCCTGGGGACAGGGGGCCAACGGGGATGGCTACACCTTC

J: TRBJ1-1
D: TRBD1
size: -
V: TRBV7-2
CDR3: CASSLNPGQASLRAFF
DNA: TGTGCCAGCAGCTTAAACCCCGGACAGGCGAGCCTTCGGGCTTTCTTT

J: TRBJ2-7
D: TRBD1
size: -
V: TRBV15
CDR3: CATSGQTYEQYF
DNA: TGTGCCACGTCGGGACAGACCTACGAGCAGTACTTC

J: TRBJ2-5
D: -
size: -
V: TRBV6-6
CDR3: CASSFGDSQETQYF
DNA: TGTGCCAGCAGTTTCGGGGACTCCCAAGAGACCCAGTACTTC

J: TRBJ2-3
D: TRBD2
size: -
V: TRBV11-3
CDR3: CASSFPNVAGGTDTQYF
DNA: TGTGCCAGCAGCTTCCCAAATGTAGCGGGAGGCACAGATACGCAGTATTTT

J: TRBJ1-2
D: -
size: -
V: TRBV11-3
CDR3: CASRGGQSGYTF
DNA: TGTGCCAGCAGAGGGGGTCAGAGTGGCTACACCTTC

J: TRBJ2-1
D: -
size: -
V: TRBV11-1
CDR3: CASSLLASEMSEQFF
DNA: TGTGCCAGCAGCCTTCTAGCGTCAGAAATGAGCGAGCAGTTCTTC

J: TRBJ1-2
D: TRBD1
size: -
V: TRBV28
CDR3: CASSAPTGQGIYGYTF
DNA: TGTGCCAGTTCGGCCCCCACGGGACAGGGGATCTATGGCTACACCTTC

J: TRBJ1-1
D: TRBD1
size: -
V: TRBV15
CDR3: CATSSDGRGQGVGNTEAFF
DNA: TGTGCCACCAGCAGTGATGGCCGGGGACAGGGGGTCGGGAACACTGAAGCTTTCTTT

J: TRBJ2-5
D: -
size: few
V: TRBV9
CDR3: CASSVGSGEETQYF
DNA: TGTGCCAGCAGCGTAGGGTCAGGGGAAGAGACCCAGTACTTC

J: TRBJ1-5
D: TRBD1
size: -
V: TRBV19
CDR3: CASSLRQGANQPQHF
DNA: TGTGCCAGTAGTCTTCGACAGGGGGCCAATCAGCCCCAGCATTTT

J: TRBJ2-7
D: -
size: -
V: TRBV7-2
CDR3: CASSIDTYEQYF
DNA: TGTGCCAGCAGCATCGACACCTACGAGCAGTACTTC

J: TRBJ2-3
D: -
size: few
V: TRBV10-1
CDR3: CASSERSSRDFLTQYF
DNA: TGCGCCAGCAGTGAGCGATCTTCCAGGGACTTTTTAACGCAGTATTTT

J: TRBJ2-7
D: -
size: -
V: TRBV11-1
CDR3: CASSLKQRQYF
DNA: TGTGCCAGCAGCCTAAAACAGAGGCAGTACTTC

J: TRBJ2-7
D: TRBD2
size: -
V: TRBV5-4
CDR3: CASSLGSGAEQYF
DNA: TGTGCCAGCAGTCTGGGTAGCGGGGCCGAGCAGTACTTC

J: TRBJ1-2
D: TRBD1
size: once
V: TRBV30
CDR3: CAWIDRDGYTF
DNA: TGTGCCTGGATAGACAGGGATGGCTACACCTTC

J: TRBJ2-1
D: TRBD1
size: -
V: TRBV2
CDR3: CASRGTGLDEQFF
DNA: TGTGCCAGCAGGGGGACAGGGTTGGATGAGCAGTTCTTC